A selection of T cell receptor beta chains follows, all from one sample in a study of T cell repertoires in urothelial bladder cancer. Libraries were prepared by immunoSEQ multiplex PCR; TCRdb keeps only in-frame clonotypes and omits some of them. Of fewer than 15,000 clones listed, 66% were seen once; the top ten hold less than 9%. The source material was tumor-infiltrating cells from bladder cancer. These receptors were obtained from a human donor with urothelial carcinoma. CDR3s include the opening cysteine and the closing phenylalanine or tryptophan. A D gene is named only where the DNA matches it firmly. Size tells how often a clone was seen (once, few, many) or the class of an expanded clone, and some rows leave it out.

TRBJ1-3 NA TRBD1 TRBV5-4 TGTGCCAGCAGCCTGGGTCGACAGGGAAACTCTGGAAACACCATATATTTT CASSLGRQGNSGNTIYF
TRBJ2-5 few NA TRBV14 TGTGCCAGCAGCCAAGAACTCCAAGAGACCCAGTACTTC CASSQELQETQYF
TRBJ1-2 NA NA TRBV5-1 TGCGCCAGCAGCTTTAACTGGATAACTAACTATGGCTACACCTTC CASSFNWITNYGYTF
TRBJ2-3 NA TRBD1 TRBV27 TGTGCCAGCACTAACCCGACAGGGGGCACAGATACGCAGTATTTT CASTNPTGGTDTQYF
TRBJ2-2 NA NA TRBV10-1 TGCGCCAGCAGTGAAAAACAGAACCCATTTACAGTGGCCGGGGAGCTGTTTTTT CASSEKQNPFTVAGELFF
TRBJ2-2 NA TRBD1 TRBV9 TGTGCCAGCAGCGTAAATCGACAGGGTAATTATCTGTTTTTT CASSVNRQGNYLFF
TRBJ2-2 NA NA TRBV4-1 TGCGCCAGCAGCCAAGACCCCAGGCAGGGTGCCGGGGAGCTGTTTTTT CASSQDPRQGAGELFF
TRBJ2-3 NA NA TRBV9 TGTGCCAGCAGCGCCCTCTCGGGGGAGGCCGGTACGCAGTATTTT CASSALSGEAGTQYF
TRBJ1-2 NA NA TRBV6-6 TGTGCCAGCAGCACCGTACAGTCTAACTATGGCTACACCTTC CASSTVQSNYGYTF
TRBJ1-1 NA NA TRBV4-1 TGCGCCAGCAGCCCAGGCCCTATGAACACTGAAGCTTTCTTT CASSPGPMNTEAFF
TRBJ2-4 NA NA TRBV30 TGTGCCTGGAGGGGAAATAGAGGGGGCAAAAACATTCAGTACTTC CAWRGNRGGKNIQYF